The entry below describes one T cell receptor (beta chain). V was cut by 6 bases and J by 2 bases, with 20 bases left in between. Germline loops: CDR1 LNHNV, CDR2 YYDKDF (reference sequence). The CDR3 spans 16 residues. Produced via immunoSEQ multiplex PCR; TCRdb's table is partial and in-frame only. The table includes some 130,000 clones, about 92% detected once. This sample was taken from a study of blood T cell repertoires in COVID-19. Study as a whole: The United States, Italy and Spain were the sources of the acute and convalescent COVID-19 samples.

This clonotype originated in a man aged 50 or older with active COVID-19. The V call is TRBV15, the J call TRBJ2-7; weak D call: TRBD1 (6 bases). The specimen was peripheral blood. The CDR3 reads CATSRGLGAATYEQYV. CDR3 nucleotides: TGTGCCACCAGTAGGGGGTTGGGGGCTGCCACCTACGAGCAGTACGTC.